This T cell receptor beta chain was identified in a study of blood T cells in healthy people across ages. The sample holds a few counts of this clonotype. Its antigen is undetermined. The CDR3 length is 12 residues. Germline V lookup: CDR1 SEHNR, CDR2 FQNEAQ (reference sequence). The V and J ends lost 5 bases and 4 bases respectively, with 7 bases between them. Primers used in a second PCR of about 7 to 12 cycles were a sample-barcoded 5' primer and a J-beta primer mix. Through a template-switch adaptor with 12 random nucleotides, each cDNA molecule received a tag. One entry per CDR3 protein results from TCRdb running MiXCR on the 5' RACE reads. The table shows some 1,800,000 distinct CDR3 sequences, with around 42% occurring only once. General study points: Greater diversity and more naive CD4+ cells were seen in long-lived donors than in aged donors.

The origin of this receptor is a human donor in good health. The sample taken for sequencing was blood. The chain is built from TRBV7-9 and TRBJ2-3; D is unclear. The CDR3: CASSKHSDTQYF. CDR3 DNA sequence: TGTGCCAGCAGCAAGCATTCAGATACGCAGTATTTT.